Each of the 14 T cell receptor beta chains below was sequenced from the same sample in a study of CD8 T cells in Susac syndrome. Reverse transcription of about 0.5 to 1 ug RNA was carried out with random hexamers. Via MiXCR, TCRdb re-called the immunoSEQ multiplex PCR reads, giving one row per CDR3 protein. The data contain some 60,000 distinct CDR3 sequences, about 92% of them seen just once; the ten biggest clones take up approximately 0.18%. Source material: CD8+ T cells from PBMCs. The receptor source for this set is a human donor in good health.

The chain carries TRBV7-9 and TRBJ1-2, with D tentatively TRBD1 (5 bases). Germline assignment: CDR1 SEHNR and CDR2 FQNEAQ (reference sequence). The CDR3 contains 15 residues. Trimming stripped 1 base from V and 4 bases from J, with 13 bases between. The CDR3 DNA sequence: TGTGCCAGCAGCTTAGGCCCCGGGACTGTCTATGGCTACACCTTC. The encoded protein is CASSLGPGTVYGYTF.

V and J are TRBV13 and TRBJ2-7, with D possibly being TRBD1 or TRBD2 (5 bases each). Germline CDR1 reads PRHDT; CDR2 reads FYEKMQ (reference sequence). The V and J ends lost 4 bases and 2 bases respectively, with 12 bases between them. There are 14 residues in the CDR3. Written as DNA, the CDR3 is TGTGCCAGCAGCTCAAAAGAGGGGCCCTACGAGCAGTACTTC. Its translation is CASSSKEGPYEQYF. Combining the CDR3 with reference TRBV13 and TRBJ2-7 gives the whole variable domain AAGVIQSPRHLIKEKRETATLKCYPIPRHDTVYWYQQGPGQDPQFLISFYEKMQSDKGSIPDRFSAQQFSDYHSELNMSSLELGDSALYFCASSSKEGPYEQYFGPGTRLTVT.

The chain uses TRBV27 and TRBJ2-1, with 12 positions matching TRBD1. The V segment lost 6 bases and the J segment 8 bases; nucleotides outside the gene matches: 5. Germline V CDR1 and CDR2: MNHEY, SMNVEV (reference sequence). The CDR3 extends over 14 amino acids. CDR3 region: CASSPGTGGYEQFF. The CDR3 nucleotides read TGTGCCAGCAGCCCTGGGACAGGGGGCTATGAGCAGTTCTTC.

The chain uses TRBV30 and TRBJ2-1, with a weak D call TRBD2 (6 bases). The CDR3 length is 13 residues. Germline loops: CDR1 GTSNPN, CDR2 SVGIG (reference sequence). The V end was cut by 4 bases, the J end by 4 bases, with 11 bases between. The CDR3 sequence is CAWTRDSYNEQFF. The CDR3 DNA sequence: TGTGCCTGGACCCGGGACTCTTACAATGAGCAGTTCTTC.

The gene calls are TRBV6-6 and TRBJ1-2, with D uncertain. Germline CDR1 and CDR2: MNHNY and SVGAGI (reference sequence). The CDR3 is made up of 13 amino acids. Trimming stripped 7 bases from V and 6 bases from J, with 15 bases between. CDR3 amino acids: CASIGGSGDGYTF. The CDR3 DNA is TGTGCCAGCATTGGAGGATCCGGAGATGGCTACACCTTC.

This clonotype has only a few counts. The rearrangement joins TRBV7-9 to TRBJ2-7, with 7 bases lining up with TRBD1. The germline CDR1 and CDR2 sequences are SEHNR and FQNEAQ (reference sequence). Unmatched junction bases numbered 4, after V lost 5 bases and J lost 6 bases. The CDR3 length is 12 residues. The CDR3 nucleotides are TGTGCCAGCAGCCATGGACAGGCCGAGCAGTACTTC. This codes for CASSHGQAEQYF.

This clonotype appeared a single time. The V gene is TRBV25-1, the J gene TRBJ2-1; TRBD2 matches 8 bases. Unmatched junction bases numbered 7, after V lost 2 bases and J lost 10 bases. The CDR3 covers 14 residues. Germline V CDR1 and CDR2: MGHDK, SYGVNS. The CDR3: CASSEGGGGREQFF. CDR3 nucleotides: TGTGCCAGCAGTGAAGGTGGCGGGGGGCGGGAGCAGTTCTTC. Complete variable domain (other parts from reference TRBV25-1 and TRBJ2-1): EADIYQTPRYLVIGTGKKITLECSQTMGHDKMYWYQQDPGMELHLIHYSYGVNSTEKGDLSSESTVSRIRTEHFPLTLESARPSHTSQYLCASSEGGGGREQFFGPGTRLTVL.

This clonotype came up once. This chain links TRBV20-1 with TRBJ2-7; D remains ambiguous. V dropped 1 base and J dropped 3 bases, with 7 bases sitting between them. Germline values: CDR1 DFQATT, CDR2 SNEGSKA (reference sequence). This CDR3 is 12 amino acids long. The CDR3 region is CSARGGNYEQYF. In DNA, the CDR3 is TGCAGTGCTAGAGGTGGGAACTACGAGCAGTACTTC.

The rearrangement links TRBV7-6 to TRBJ2-5, with D possibly being TRBD1 (7 bases). This CDR3 has 16 amino acids. The germline V gene has CDR1 SGHVS and CDR2 FNYEAQ. With 2 bases removed from V and 3 bases from J, the gap between germline ends came to 16 bases. As DNA, the CDR3 is TGTGCCAGCAGCTTAAGGGCTCAGGGGGGAAAAGAGACCCAGTACTTC. It translates to CASSLRAQGGKETQYF.

For the CDR3, the DNA is TGTGCCAGCAGCAGTAGGGGGCCACAAGGTGAGCAGTTCTTC. The encoded protein is CASSSRGPQGEQFF. The genes are TRBV5-8 and TRBJ2-1; TRBD1 agrees at 7 bases. V was pared by 4 bases and J by 9 bases, with 10 bases of the junction left unmatched. CDR3 size: 14 residues. Germline V gives CDR1 SGHTS, CDR2 YDEGEE.

This clonotype appeared once. The chain uses TRBV5-1 and TRBJ2-7; D is uncertain. The CDR3 runs 19 residues. Germline CDR1 SGHRS, CDR2 YFSETQ. V lost 0 bases to trimming and J lost 4 bases, with 26 bases between them. CDR3 nucleotides: TGCGCCAGCAGCTTGGCCAATAATCTTGGAACAAAAACCGTTTACGAGCAGTACTTC. Amino acids: CASSLANNLGTKTVYEQYF. Using reference TRBV5-1 and TRBJ2-7 for the parts outside the CDR3, the full variable domain is KAGVTQTPRYLIKTRGQQVTLSCSPISGHRSVSWYQQTPGQGLQFLFEYFSETQRNKGNFPGRFSGRQFSNSRSEMNVSTLELGDSALYLCASSLANNLGTKTVYEQYFGPGTRLTVT.

The chain combines TRBV7-9 with TRBJ2-7, with 11 bases identical to TRBD1. The germline gives CDR1 SEHNR, CDR2 FQNEAQ (reference sequence). The CDR3 is 15 amino acids. J lost 0 bases, V lost 3 bases, and 1 base had no gene match. CDR3 DNA sequence: TGTGCCAGCAGCTTGGGACAGGGGGTCTCCTACGAGCAGTACTTC. Its translation: CASSLGQGVSYEQYF.

The rearrangement links TRBV12-3 or TRBV12-4 to TRBJ2-7; 7 nucleotides match TRBD1. This CDR3 comprises 14 residues. Trimming removed 3 bases from V and 1 base from J; junction bases left unmatched: 3. The CDR3 DNA reads as TGTGCCAGCAGTTTTGGGACAGTGTCCTACGAGCAGTACTTC. It yields the protein CASSFGTVSYEQYF.

This chain uses TRBV2 with TRBJ2-5; TRBD1 aligns across 8 bases. V shed 6 bases, J shed 2 bases, and the junction held 14 bases outside the gene matches. This CDR3 comprises 17 residues. Germline CDR1 SNHLY, CDR2 FYNNEI. The CDR3 DNA sequence: TGTGCCAGCAGATACGTCCCGGGACAGGATGTACAAGAGACCCAGTACTTC. Translated: CASRYVPGQDVQETQYF.